The 29 T cell receptor beta chains presented below share a single source sample, sequenced in a study of blood T cell repertoires in COVID-19. TCRdb's copy holds only in-frame clones and misses some; the assay was immunoSEQ multiplex PCR. This sample has around 130,000 clones, with over 80% found just once. The specimen sequenced was peripheral blood. The receptors were gathered from a man between 60 and 75 years old with active or convalescent COVID-19.

The chain links TRBV24-1 to TRBJ1-5, with TRBD1 matching over 9 bases. The CDR3 is 15 amino acids. The germline V gene has CDR1 KGHDR and CDR2 SFDVKD. After removal of 3 bases from V and 6 bases from J, the junction contained 5 bases not matched to a gene. The CDR3 region is CATSDPTGGGQPQHF. CDR3 coding DNA: TGTGCCACCAGTGATCCGACAGGGGGAGGTCAGCCCCAGCATTTT.

Written as DNA, the CDR3 is TGTGCCAGCAGCCCGACAGGGCGCAATCAGCCCCAGCATTTT. Its protein is CASSPTGRNQPQHF. The rearrangement uses TRBV6-2 or TRBV6-3 and TRBJ1-5; 7 positions agree with TRBD1. The germline CDR1 and CDR2 sequences are MNHEY and SVGEGT. V lost 6 bases to trimming and J lost 2 bases; unmatched junction nucleotides: 4. The CDR3 extends over 14 amino acids.

CDR3 amino acids: CASRVNQGRSYEQYF. The CDR3 DNA follows: TGTGCCAGCAGAGTCAATCAGGGAAGAAGCTACGAGCAGTACTTC. The V gene is TRBV6-5, the J gene TRBJ2-7; possible D gene TRBD1, 5 bases. This CDR3 contains 15 residues. Germline V gives CDR1 MNHEY, CDR2 SVGAGI. V lost 6 bases and J lost 3, with 18 bases in between.

The chain links TRBV7-6 to TRBJ2-1, with 7 bases matching TRBD2. V shed 5 bases and J 2 bases; nucleotides not matched to a gene: 15. This CDR3 contains 18 residues. The germline V gene encodes CDR1 SGHVS and CDR2 FNYEAQ. The DNA of the CDR3 is TGTGCCAGCAGCCCGCTACCCACTAGCGAGAAAACCTACAATGAGCAGTTCTTC. It codes for CASSPLPTSEKTYNEQFF.

This clone occurred a few times. This chain links TRBV7-2 with TRBJ2-3; tentative D call: TRBD2 (7 bases). The V end lost 1 base, the J end lost 2 bases, and 19 bases lay between the germline ends. The CDR3 covers 18 residues. The germline V gene has CDR1 SGHTA and CDR2 FQGNSA. Here the CDR3 reads CASSLGLGGGSHTDTQYF. CDR3 sequence (DNA): TGTGCCAGCAGCTTAGGGTTGGGGGGGGGCTCCCACACAGATACGCAGTATTTT.

The chain is built from TRBV6-4 and TRBJ2-2; 9 bases fit TRBD2. The CDR3 is 16 amino acids. Unmatched junction bases numbered 3, after V lost 0 bases and J lost 4 bases. Germline CDR1 reads MRHNA; CDR2 reads SNTAGT. CDR3 in amino acids: CASSDSREGVTGELFF. The DNA of the CDR3 is TGTGCCAGCAGTGACTCGCGGGAGGGAGTCACCGGGGAGCTGTTTTTT.

The V call is TRBV12-3 or TRBV12-4, the J call TRBJ1-1; D remains unclear. The CDR3 consists of 13 residues. Trimming took 2 bases from V and 0 from J, leaving 4 bases between them. CDR3 DNA: TGTGCCAGCAGTTTACTATTGAACACTGAAGCTTTCTTT. Translation gives CASSLLLNTEAFF.

In nucleotides, the CDR3 is TGTGCCACCAGCCTCGGACTAGCGGGGAGCACAGATACGCAGTATTTT. Protein sequence: CATSLGLAGSTDTQYF. The rearrangement links TRBV15 to TRBJ2-3; 12 positions match TRBD2. The ends lost 5 bases at V and 0 bases at J; junction bases unmatched: 3. From germline, CDR1 is LNHNV and CDR2 YYDKDF (reference sequence). This CDR3 is built from 16 residues.

The CDR3 bases are TGCAGCGTTGACCTAGCGGGAGGGCCAAAGGAAGAGACCCAGTACTTC. It specifies CSVDLAGGPKEETQYF. This chain uses TRBV29-1 with TRBJ2-5; 12 positions match TRBD2. CDR3 length: 16 residues. Trimming removed 3 bases from V and 3 bases from J; junction bases left unmatched: 8. Germline lookup yields CDR1 SQVTM and CDR2 ANQGSEA.

The chain joins TRBV2 to TRBJ2-1; 8 bases are a match to TRBD2. In germline, CDR1 is SNHLY, CDR2 FYNNEI. The V and J ends lost 6 bases and 2 bases, in that order; junction bases with no gene match: 6. CDR3 length equals 15 residues. The CDR3 nucleotides are TGTGCCAGCAGCGGCCGCGGGAGGACCTACAATGAGCAGTTCTTC. Protein: CASSGRGRTYNEQFF.

This chain uses TRBV24-1 with TRBJ2-2; D call uncertain. CDR1 and CDR2 from the germline V gene are KGHDR and SFDVKD. CDR3 length equals 14 residues. Between the trimmed V and J ends, which lost 4 bases and 10 bases, there was a span of 15 bases. The DNA for the CDR3 is TGTGCCACCAGTGACCCTGGGCCCTCGAAGGAGCTGTTTTTT. This translates into CATSDPGPSKELFF.

The chain joins TRBV7-9 to TRBJ2-5; weak D call: TRBD1 (6 bases). Germline CDR1 and CDR2: SEHNR and FQNEAQ (reference sequence). The CDR3 is 14 amino acids. Trimming cost V 5 bases and J 4 bases, with 14 bases left between them. CDR3: CASSKWGHRETQYF. Written as DNA, the CDR3 is TGTGCCAGCAGCAAGTGGGGACATCGAGAGACCCAGTACTTC.

V and J are TRBV6-2 or TRBV6-3 and TRBJ2-5; no definite D call. The CDR3 length is 10 residues. The germline V and J ends were trimmed by 4 bases and 5 bases, with 2 bases remaining between them. The germline CDR1 and CDR2 sequences are MNHEY and SVGEGT. In DNA, the CDR3 is TGTGCCAGCAGTTCGGAGACCCAGTACTTC. Residues: CASSSETQYF.

The V call is TRBV28, the J call TRBJ1-2; TRBD1 matches at 8 bases. The CDR3 has 13 residues. Germline-derived CDR1 and CDR2 are MDHEN and SYDVKM. Trimming at V came to 3 bases and at J to 8 bases, leaving 5 bases not matched to a gene. The CDR3 is CASSLTGEFGYTF. Here the CDR3 DNA reads TGTGCCAGCAGTTTGACAGGGGAATTCGGCTACACCTTC.

Concerning this clone: Distinct nucleotide sequences in the sample also encode this CDR3. The chain has TRBV9 and TRBJ2-2, with D unclear. V was shortened by 0 bases and J by 5 bases, with 5 bases between the two germline ends. This CDR3 contains 13 residues. Germline loops: CDR1 SGDLS, CDR2 YYNGEE. CDR3 in DNA: TGTGCCAGCAGCGTAGCAGGAACCGGGGAGCTGTTTTTT. This encodes CASSVAGTGELFF. Drawing the rest from reference TRBV9 and TRBJ2-2, the complete variable domain is DSGVTQTPKHLITATGQRVTLRCSPRSGDLSVYWYQQSLDQGLQFLIQYYNGEERAKGNILERFSAQQFPDLHSELNLSSLELGDSALYFCASSVAGTGELFFGEGSRLTVL.

The V gene is TRBV19, the J gene TRBJ1-2, with 8 bases fitting TRBD1. The ends lost 5 bases at V and 6 bases at J; junction bases unmatched: 14. The CDR3 is 16 residues long. CDR1 and CDR2 from the germline V gene are LNHDA and SQIVND (reference sequence). The chain's CDR3 is CASSRARQGQRDGYTF. Here the CDR3 DNA reads TGTGCCAGTAGTCGAGCCAGACAGGGGCAGAGGGATGGCTACACCTTC.

The rearrangement uses TRBV9 and TRBJ2-1; 10 bases agree with TRBD2. J was trimmed by 5 bases and V by 0 bases; bases with no gene match: 26. CDR1 SGDLS and CDR2 YYNGEE come from the germline V gene. This CDR3 has 23 amino acids. CDR3 DNA sequence: TGTGCCAGCAGCGTAGATTCACAGGAGAAACGATCTAAAGCGGGAGGGGGAAACAATGAGCAGTTCTTC. Its protein is CASSVDSQEKRSKAGGGNNEQFF.

V and J are TRBV3-1 (or the pseudogene TRBV3-2) and TRBJ2-2, with 7 bases lining up with TRBD1. Germline V gene lookup returns CDR1 LGHDT and CDR2 YNNKEL (reference sequence). Trimming removed 0 bases from V and 7 bases from J; junction bases left unmatched: 11. The CDR3 consists of 17 residues. The CDR3 here is CASSQEFQRTGGGELFF. Written as DNA, the CDR3 is TGTGCCAGCAGCCAAGAATTTCAGCGGACAGGAGGCGGGGAGCTGTTTTTT.

This chain joins TRBV2 and TRBJ1-1, with a possible D match to TRBD1 (5 bases). Deletions cut 2 bases from V and 5 bases from J, with 9 bases between. The CDR3 loop spans 13 amino acids. The germline V gene has CDR1 SNHLY and CDR2 FYNNEI. CDR3 residues: CASSEPGRTEAFF. In DNA form, the CDR3 reads TGTGCCAGCAGTGAACCAGGGCGGACTGAAGCTTTCTTT.

The chain employs TRBV7-6 and TRBJ2-2; D may be TRBD1 (6 bases). The CDR3 has 18 amino acids. The V end was cut by 1 base, the J end by 2 bases, with 17 bases between. CDR1 SGHVS and CDR2 FNYEAQ come from the germline V gene. CDR3 sequence: CASSLEARGPFNTGELFF. For the CDR3, the DNA is TGTGCCAGCAGCTTAGAGGCCAGGGGACCGTTTAACACCGGGGAGCTGTTTTTT.

V usage is TRBV19 and J usage is TRBJ1-2, with 9 positions matching TRBD1. V was pared by 6 bases and J by 2 bases, with 10 bases of the junction left unmatched. The germline V gene has CDR1 LNHDA and CDR2 SQIVND (reference sequence). The CDR3 length is 16 residues. CDR3 amino acids: CASSPLRDRVNYGYTF. In DNA, the CDR3 is TGTGCCAGTAGCCCACTCCGGGACAGGGTAAACTATGGCTACACCTTC.

The chain uses TRBV5-8 and TRBJ2-7; 7 nucleotides align to TRBD1. The V gene's germline CDR1 is SGHTS and CDR2 YDEGEE. The CDR3 covers 14 residues. The J segment lost 4 bases and the V segment lost 3 bases, leaving 7 bases of the junction unmatched. This CDR3 is CASSSRDRVYEQYF. CDR3 bases: TGTGCCAGCAGCTCCCGGGACAGAGTTTACGAGCAGTACTTC. Supplemented by reference TRBV5-8 and TRBJ2-7, the full variable domain reads EAGVTQSPTHLIKTRGQQATLRCSPISGHTSVYWYQQALGLGLQFLLWYDEGEERNRGNFPPRFSGRQFPNYSSELNVNALELEDSALYLCASSSRDRVYEQYFGPGTRLTVT.

V and J are TRBV2 and TRBJ2-7; a possible D gene is TRBD1 (5 bases). CDR1 SNHLY and CDR2 FYNNEI come from the germline V gene. The CDR3 has 12 residues. Trimming took off 6 bases at V and 0 bases at J, with 6 bases between the two ends. In DNA form, the CDR3 reads TGTGCCAGCAGGCAGGGCTCCTACGAGCAGTACTTC. This sequence encodes CASRQGSYEQYF.

The J gene is TRBJ2-1, the V gene TRBV25-1; a weak D match, TRBD2 (6 bases). Trimming shortened V by 4 bases and J by 5 bases, and 15 bases separated the two germline ends. The CDR3 totals 15 residues. Germline assignment: CDR1 MGHDK and CDR2 SYGVNS. The CDR3 bases are TGTGCCAGCAGTGGTTGGGGGGTTCCGCACAATGAGCAGTTCTTC. It specifies CASSGWGVPHNEQFF.

The chain combines TRBV6-6 with TRBJ2-6, with 7 bases identical to TRBD1. Trimming removed 7 bases from V and 4 bases from J; junction bases left unmatched: 7. The CDR3 totals 15 residues. The germline CDR1 and CDR2 sequences are MNHNY and SVGAGI (reference sequence). This CDR3 reads CASTQTGHGANVLTF. For the CDR3, the DNA is TGTGCCAGCACCCAGACAGGGCACGGGGCCAACGTCCTGACTTTC.

This clone was picked up a small number of times. J is TRBJ2-2 and V is TRBV6-5, with 10 positions matching TRBD2. The CDR3 covers 15 residues. J was trimmed by 6 bases and V by 2 bases; bases with no gene match: 3. CDR1 is MNHEY and CDR2 is SVGAGI in the germline V gene. DNA for the CDR3: TGTGCCAGCAGTTACAAGCGGGAGGGCCCCGGGGAGCTGTTTTTT. Translation gives CASSYKREGPGELFF.

The chain uses TRBV10-1 and TRBJ2-3, with 12 nucleotides matching TRBD2. J was trimmed by 3 bases and V by 3 bases; bases with no gene match: 10. This CDR3 has 18 residues. Germline V lookup: CDR1 WNHNN, CDR2 SYGVQD (reference sequence). The CDR3 region is CASSEMTSGSGKTDTQYF. The CDR3 bases are TGCGCCAGCAGTGAAATGACTAGCGGGAGTGGGAAGACAGATACGCAGTATTTT.

The chain uses TRBV13 and TRBJ2-7; the D gene is possibly TRBD1 (5 bases). CDR1 and CDR2 (germline): PRHDT, FYEKMQ (reference sequence). CDR3 length: 13 amino acids. V lost 8 bases, J lost 0 bases, and 11 bases lay in between. DNA for the CDR3: TGTGCCAGCGGGGCTACAAACTCCTACGAGCAGTACTTC. It specifies CASGATNSYEQYF.

V is TRBV6-6 and J is TRBJ2-5; D perhaps matches TRBD1 (6 bases). The CDR3 covers 15 residues. With 6 bases removed from V and 4 bases from J, the gap between germline ends came to 18 bases. The germline CDR1 and CDR2 sequences are MNHNY and SVGAGI (reference sequence). CDR3 nucleotides: TGTGCCAGCAGAGGGCAGAGGGGGTGGCGAGAGACCCAGTACTTC. Its protein is CASRGQRGWRETQYF.